This T cell receptor (beta chain) originates from a study of blood T cell repertoires in COVID-19. On the study more broadly: Acute and convalescent COVID-19 specimens originated in the United States, Italy and Spain. T cells, B-cell-depleted T cells, or PBMCs supplied cDNA or gDNA.

As processed by the authors: From reference gene primer amplification, estimates of nucleated cell counts were derived. This table comes from immunoSEQ multiplex PCR, and its TCRdb copy is limited to in-frame clones, with some not included. V, J and clone size reflect that table, while D and trimming were determined from the DNA. The sample has 99,000 or so clones, around 87% seen once; the top ten hold about 15%. This receptor was taken from a man aged 50 to 59 with acute or convalescent COVID-19. Sequencing input: peripheral blood.

DNA of the CDR3: TGTGCCAGCAGGACCGCCCTGGGACAGGGGGCGCACGAGCAGTACTTC. Translated: CASRTALGQGAHEQYF. The rearrangement uses TRBV27 and TRBJ2-7; TRBD1 aligns across 12 bases. The trim removed 6 bases at V and 5 bases at J, leaving 11 bases unmatched. The CDR3 runs 16 residues. The V gene's germline CDR1 is MNHEY and CDR2 SMNVEV (reference sequence).